This T cell receptor (beta chain) was retrieved from a study of identifying expanded T cells in peripheral blood. As to this clone: Its matching antigen is unknown.

Overall study findings and caveats: Clone count variance between approximately 2-week samples rose with total template count. Technical replicates showed approximately 1.2 changed clones; two weeks roughly 16; four weeks 19.

V lost 1 base and J lost 3; bases outside the gene matches: 3. Germline lookup yields CDR1 SGHTA and CDR2 FQGNSA. The CDR3 length is 15 residues. Sequenced by immunoSEQ multiplex PCR; TCRdb stores in-frame clones only, minus some. The sample has around 94,000 clones, 88% seen once. The TCR comes from a person aged 18 to 70 in good health. The rearrangement joins TRBV7-2 to TRBJ2-7, with 10 bases that match TRBD1. The specimen sequenced was blood. The CDR3 here is CASSLVRTGGYEQYF. The CDR3 DNA sequence: TGTGCCAGCAGCTTAGTCCGGACAGGGGGCTACGAGCAGTACTTC.